This TCR beta chain was retrieved from a study of control samples from healthy donors and cancer patients. The CDR3 extends over 11 amino acids. The germline V gene has CDR1 SGHVS and CDR2 FNYEAQ. V lost 5 bases, J lost 2 bases, and 0 bases lay in between. The assay was immunoSEQ multiplex PCR, and TCRdb's table has in-frame clones only and misses some. The sample records about 160,000 clones, roughly 94% being singletons. This clonotype was obtained from a man aged 55-75 years with colorectal cancer. Material for sequencing was PBMCs. J is TRBJ2-2 and V is TRBV7-6; no clear D gene. The CDR3 sequence is CASSNTGELFF. For the CDR3, the DNA is TGTGCCAGCAGCAACACCGGGGAGCTGTTTTTT.